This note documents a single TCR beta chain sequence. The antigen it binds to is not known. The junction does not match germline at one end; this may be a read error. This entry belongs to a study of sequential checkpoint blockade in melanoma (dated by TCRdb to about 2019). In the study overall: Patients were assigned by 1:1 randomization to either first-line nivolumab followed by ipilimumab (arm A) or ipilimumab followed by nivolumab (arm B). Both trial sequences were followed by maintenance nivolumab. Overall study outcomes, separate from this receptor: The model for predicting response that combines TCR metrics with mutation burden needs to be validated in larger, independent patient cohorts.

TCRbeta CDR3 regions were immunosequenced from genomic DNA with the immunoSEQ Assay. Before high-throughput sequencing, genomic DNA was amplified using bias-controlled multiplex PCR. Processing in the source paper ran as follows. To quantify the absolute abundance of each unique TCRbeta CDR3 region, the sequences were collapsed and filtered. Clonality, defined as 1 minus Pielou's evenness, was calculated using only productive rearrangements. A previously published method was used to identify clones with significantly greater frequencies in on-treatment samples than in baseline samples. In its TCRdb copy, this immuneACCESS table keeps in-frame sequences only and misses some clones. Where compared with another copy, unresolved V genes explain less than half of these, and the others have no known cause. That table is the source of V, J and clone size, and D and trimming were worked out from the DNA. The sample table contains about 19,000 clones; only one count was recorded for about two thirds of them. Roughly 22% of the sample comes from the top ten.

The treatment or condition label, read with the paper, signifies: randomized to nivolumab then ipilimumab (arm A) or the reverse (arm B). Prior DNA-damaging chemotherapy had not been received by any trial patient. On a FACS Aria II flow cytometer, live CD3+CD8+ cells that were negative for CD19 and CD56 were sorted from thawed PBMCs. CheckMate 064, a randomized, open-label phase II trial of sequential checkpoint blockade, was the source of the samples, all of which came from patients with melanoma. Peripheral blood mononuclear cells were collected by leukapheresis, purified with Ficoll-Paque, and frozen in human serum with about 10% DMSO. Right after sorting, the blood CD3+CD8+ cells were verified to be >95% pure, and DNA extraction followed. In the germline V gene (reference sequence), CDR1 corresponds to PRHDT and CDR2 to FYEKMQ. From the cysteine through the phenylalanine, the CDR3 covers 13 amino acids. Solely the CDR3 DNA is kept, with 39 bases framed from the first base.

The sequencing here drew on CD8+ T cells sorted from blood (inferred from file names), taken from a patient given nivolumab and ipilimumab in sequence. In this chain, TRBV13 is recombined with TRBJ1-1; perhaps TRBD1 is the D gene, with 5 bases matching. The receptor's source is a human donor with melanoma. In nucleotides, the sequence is TGCGCCAGCAGCCCTCAGGGTGACACTGAAGCTTTCTTT. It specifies CASSPQGDTEAFF.